The 27 T cell receptor beta chains given below trace back to one sample, sequenced in a study of blood T cell repertoires in COVID-19. The data were produced by immunoSEQ multiplex PCR, yet TCRdb's version contains in-frame clones alone and is incomplete. The sample carries 100,000 to 150,000 clones, 85% recorded once. The sample was peripheral blood. The receptors come from a man at least 80 years old with active or convalescent COVID-19.

The rearrangement links TRBV19 to TRBJ1-5; D gene uncertain. The V gene lost 5 bases and the J gene lost 4 bases, with 12 bases spanning the gap. The germline V gene has CDR1 LNHDA and CDR2 SQIVND (reference sequence). This CDR3 is built from 14 residues. CDR3 protein: CASSPRRVNQPQHF. Here the CDR3 DNA reads TGTGCCAGTAGTCCCCGACGGGTAAATCAGCCCCAGCATTTT.

This clone was detected a few times. The chain has TRBV6-6 and TRBJ1-2; TRBD1 is a possible D gene (5 bases). CDR1 and CDR2 (germline): MNHNY, SVGAGI (reference sequence). CDR3 length equals 13 residues. V gave up 4 bases and J gave up 4 bases, with 10 bases separating them. CDR3 DNA sequence: TGTGCCAGCAGTTCACAGGAGATCTATGGCTACACCTTC. Its protein is CASSSQEIYGYTF.

This clone showed up just once. The genes are TRBV7-9 and TRBJ2-1; 10 bases align to TRBD2. Germline-derived CDR1 and CDR2 are SEHNR and FQNEAQ (reference sequence). The V segment lost 5 bases and the J segment 7 bases; nucleotides outside the gene matches: 17. The CDR3 is 18 amino acids. CDR3 in DNA: TGTGCCAGCAGCCCCGACCCTTCAGCGGGGGGGCCGAGGAATGAGCAGTTCTTC. This translates into CASSPDPSAGGPRNEQFF.

The chain combines TRBV6-2 or TRBV6-3 with TRBJ2-3; TRBD2 matches at 9 bases. The CDR3 extends over 15 amino acids. V shed 4 bases and J 5 bases; nucleotides not matched to a gene: 7. CDR1 is MNHEY, CDR2 SVGEGT, per germline. For the CDR3, the DNA is TGTGCCAGCAGTTTGGGGCGGGGGGGCCTAGATACGCAGTATTTT. Its translation: CASSLGRGGLDTQYF.

The genes are TRBV2 and TRBJ2-7; perhaps TRBD1 as D (5 bases). This CDR3 contains 15 residues. V was shortened by 4 bases and J by 4 bases, with 17 bases between the two germline ends. Germline lookup yields CDR1 SNHLY and CDR2 FYNNEI. The CDR3 DNA sequence: TGTGCCAGCAGTGTGATCAGGGTAGGGCCATACGAGCAGTACTTC. Amino acid sequence: CASSVIRVGPYEQYF. Full variable domain (outside the CDR3, taken from reference TRBV2 and TRBJ2-7): EPEVTQTPSHQVTQMGQEVILRCVPISNHLYFYWYRQILGQKVEFLVSFYNNEISEKSEIFDDQFSVERPDGSNFTLKIRSTKLEDSAMYFCASSVIRVGPYEQYFGPGTRLTVT.

The chain employs TRBV9 and TRBJ1-6; D perhaps matches TRBD1 (5 bases). Trimming took off 4 bases at V and 0 bases at J, with 11 bases between the two ends. Germline V gene sequence: CDR1 SGDLS, CDR2 YYNGEE. CDR3 length: 16 residues. In DNA form, the CDR3 reads TGTGCCAGCAGCCTCAGGGCCAGCTCCTATAATTCACCCCTCCACTTT. Translated: CASSLRASSYNSPLHF.

The rearrangement uses TRBV7-2 and TRBJ2-3, with 11 bases aligning to TRBD2. The CDR3 totals 15 residues. The germline V gene has CDR1 SGHTA and CDR2 FQGNSA. The J segment lost 6 bases and the V segment lost 5 bases, leaving 7 bases of the junction unmatched. CDR3 in DNA: TGTGCCAGCAGCGTTAGCGGGGGGGCCGGGGATACGCAGTATTTT. Translated, it gives CASSVSGGAGDTQYF.

Turning to this clone: One end of the junction does not line up with germline, which may come from a read error. The J gene is TRBJ2-7, the V gene TRBV7-2; D may be TRBD1 (6 bases). CDR3 length: 14 residues. Germline V CDR1 and CDR2: SGHTA, FQGNSA. The CDR3 sequence: CASSPQTGSYEQYF. The CDR3 nucleotides are TGTGCTAGCAGCCCCCAGACAGGTTCCTACGAGCAGTACTTC. The variable domain in full, with the rest retrieved from reference TRBV7-2 and TRBJ2-7, is GAGVSQSPSNKVTEKGKDVELRCDPISGHTALYWYRQSLGQGLEFLIYFQGNSAPDKSGLPSDRFSAERTGGSVSTLTIQRTQQEDSAVYLCASSPQTGSYEQYFGPGTRLTVT.

This clone has only a few counts. The chain couples TRBV18 to TRBJ1-3; D is ambiguous. Trimming took 1 base from V and 2 from J, leaving 9 bases between them. The length of the CDR3 is 15 residues. The V gene's germline CDR1 is KGHSH and CDR2 LQKENI. The CDR3 reads CASSPQRAAGNTIYF. CDR3 bases: TGTGCCAGCTCACCACAGAGGGCGGCTGGAAACACCATATATTTT.

The chain links TRBV7-9 to TRBJ2-7; 7 bases align to TRBD1. V was clipped by 0 bases and J by 9 bases; unmatched bases: 11. Germline loops: CDR1 SEHNR, CDR2 FQNEAQ (reference sequence). The CDR3 consists of 15 residues. This chain's CDR3 is CASSLAPGQGERQYF. In DNA form, the CDR3 reads TGTGCCAGCAGCTTAGCCCCGGGTCAGGGGGAAAGGCAGTACTTC.

The chain is built from TRBV7-9 and TRBJ2-2; no reliable D call. V was shortened by 1 base and J by 5 bases, with 8 bases between the two germline ends. This CDR3 has 14 amino acids. Per germline, CDR1 SEHNR and CDR2 FQNEAQ (reference sequence). CDR3 in DNA: TGTGCCAGCAGCTTAGACACACTAACCGGGGAGCTGTTTTTT. Translating it yields CASSLDTLTGELFF.

The rearrangement links TRBV10-3 to TRBJ2-1; 13 positions match TRBD2. With V trimmed by 5 bases and J by 4 bases, 5 bases remained unmatched. The CDR3 loop spans 16 amino acids. Germline V lookup: CDR1 ENHRY, CDR2 SYGVKD. CDR3 loop: CAISTPGLAGYNEQFF. CDR3 coding DNA: TGTGCCATCAGTACCCCGGGACTAGCGGGGTACAATGAGCAGTTCTTC.

This chain joins TRBV9 and TRBJ2-1; 16 bases are shared with TRBD2. The CDR3 spans 21 residues. J lost 6 bases, V lost 0 bases, and 15 bases had no gene match. Germline loops: CDR1 SGDLS, CDR2 YYNGEE. DNA for the CDR3: TGTGCCAGCAGCGTAGACTACGCCGGGACTAGCGGGAGGGCCACTATCAATGAGCAGTTCTTC. Its translation: CASSVDYAGTSGRATINEQFF.

This clone has a single count. The same CDR3 can be traced to other DNA sequences in this sample. The chain employs TRBV9 and TRBJ2-7, with 8 bases fitting TRBD2. CDR1 SGDLS and CDR2 YYNGEE come from the germline V gene. V gave up 0 bases and J gave up 7 bases; unmatched junction bases: 6. This CDR3 spans 14 amino acids. The CDR3 nucleotides read TGTGCCAGCAGCGTAGACGGGGGGGCTTATGAGCAGTACTTC. Residues: CASSVDGGAYEQYF.

The rearrangement joins TRBV7-3 to TRBJ2-1, with 10 bases lining up with TRBD2. V dropped 6 bases and J dropped 1; count of bases not matched to a gene: 3. The germline gives CDR1 SGHTA, CDR2 FQGTGA. This CDR3 comprises 15 residues. The CDR3 DNA reads as TGTGCCAGCAGGTTAGCGGGAGGTTCCTACAATGAGCAGTTCTTC. Translation: CASRLAGGSYNEQFF. The full variable domain, in which reference TRBV7-3 and TRBJ2-1 provide the parts outside the CDR3, is GAGVSQTPSNKVTEKGKYVELRCDPISGHTALYWYRQSLGQGPEFLIYFQGTGAADDSGLPNDRFFAVRPEGSVSTLKIQRTERGDSAVYLCASRLAGGSYNEQFFGPGTRLTVL.

This chain joins TRBV24-1 and TRBJ1-2; no clear D gene. This CDR3 is built from 14 residues. V was pared by 5 bases and J by 3 bases, with 12 bases between. CDR1 KGHDR and CDR2 SFDVKD come from the germline V gene. In DNA form, the CDR3 reads TGTGCCACCAGTGCTCGGTCCGGAGACTATGGCTACACCTTC. Its translation is CATSARSGDYGYTF.

V and J are TRBV5-1 and TRBJ1-2, with D perhaps TRBD1 (6 bases). Per germline, CDR1 SGHRS and CDR2 YFSETQ. CDR3 size: 13 residues. Trimming stripped 3 bases from V and 8 bases from J, with 14 bases between. The CDR3 DNA sequence: TGCGCCAGCAGCTCCTCGGACAGCGGCGGCTACACCTTC. It codes for CASSSSDSGGYTF.

The chain is built from TRBV15 and TRBJ1-2; 8 bases are shared with TRBD1. The V gene end was trimmed by 7 bases and the J gene end by 2 bases; junction bases not matched to a gene: 15. CDR3 length: 17 residues. Germline CDR1 is LNHNV and CDR2 is YYDKDF (reference sequence). The CDR3 DNA follows: TGTGCCACCAAGTCCCGGGACAGGTTCCCGACGAACTATGGCTACACCTTC. Translating it yields CATKSRDRFPTNYGYTF.

About this clone: At one boundary the junction diverges from the germline segment, which might be a read error. J is TRBJ1-2 and V is TRBV5-1; 7 nucleotides align to TRBD1. Germline V gene lookup returns CDR1 SGHRS and CDR2 YFSETQ. This CDR3 contains 15 residues. This CDR3 reads CASSLDRRANYGYTF. CDR3 in DNA: TGCGCCAGCAGTTTGGACAGGCGAGCTAACTATGGCTACACCTTC.

The rearrangement links TRBV7-9 to TRBJ2-7; no reliable D call. V dropped 5 bases and J dropped 0 bases, with 11 bases sitting between them. The CDR3 sequence is 14 residues long. Germline V gene data show CDR1 as SEHNR and CDR2 as FQNEAQ (reference sequence). CDR3 sequence (DNA): TGTGCCAGCAGCCGAGCTGCTAGCTCCTACGAGCAGTACTTC. Amino acid sequence: CASSRAASSYEQYF.

The chain is built from TRBV19 and TRBJ2-7; tentatively, D is TRBD1 (5 bases). Germline V lookup: CDR1 LNHDA, CDR2 SQIVND (reference sequence). CDR3 length: 14 residues. With 3 bases removed from V and 7 bases from J, the gap between germline ends came to 16 bases. The CDR3 loop is CASSISGNTVEQYF. The CDR3 nucleotides read TGTGCCAGTAGTATTTCAGGGAATACGGTTGAGCAGTACTTC.

This chain links TRBV27 with TRBJ1-6, with 7 bases lining up with TRBD1. This CDR3 has 18 amino acids. Germline V gives CDR1 MNHEY, CDR2 SMNVEV (reference sequence). J was trimmed by 6 bases and V by 2 bases; bases with no gene match: 13. The CDR3 region has the DNA TGTGCCAGCAGTTTAAAGGTCCAGGGGGTTTTAGTTAATTCACCCCTCCACTTT. It yields the protein CASSLKVQGVLVNSPLHF.

J is TRBJ1-2 and V is TRBV28; TRBD1 might be the D (5 bases). Germline CDR1 and CDR2: MDHEN and SYDVKM. With 10 bases removed from V and 10 bases from J, the gap between germline ends came to 16 bases. There are 11 residues in the CDR3. CDR3 sequence (DNA): TGTGCCACCGGCAGGGTGTACGACTACACCTTC. Its protein product is CATGRVYDYTF.

The genes are TRBV29-1 and TRBJ2-5; D is possibly TRBD1 (6 bases). The CDR3 consists of 13 residues. The germline CDR1 and CDR2 sequences are SQVTM and ANQGSEA. V was cut by 5 bases and J by 2 bases, with 12 bases left in between. The chain's CDR3 is CSVLQGYQETQYF. In nucleotides, the CDR3 is TGCAGCGTTCTACAGGGATATCAAGAGACCCAGTACTTC.

The rearrangement uses TRBV5-1 and TRBJ2-5, with D perhaps matching TRBD1 (6 bases). With 0 bases removed from V and 7 bases from J, the gap between germline ends came to 19 bases. CDR3 length: 16 amino acids. CDR1 and CDR2 (germline): SGHRS, YFSETQ. DNA for the CDR3: TGCGCCAGCAGCTTGGGAGCGACAGGACTGAGGGGGACCCAGTACTTC. This translates into CASSLGATGLRGTQYF.

This chain links TRBV2 with TRBJ1-2, with D possibly matching TRBD1 (6 bases). V was cut by 1 base and J by 3 bases, with 9 bases left in between. From germline, CDR1 is SNHLY and CDR2 FYNNEI. The CDR3 extends over 14 amino acids. CDR3 in amino acids: CASSEDRADYGYTF. The CDR3 DNA is TGTGCCAGCAGTGAAGACAGGGCGGACTATGGCTACACCTTC.

The chain combines TRBV4-1 with TRBJ2-3; D perhaps matches TRBD2 (7 bases). CDR3 length equals 17 residues. The ends were cut back, 0 bases at V and 0 bases at J, with 13 bases in the middle. Germline V lookup: CDR1 MGHRA, CDR2 YSYEKL. CDR3 amino acids: CASSQEWGGLSTDTQYF. As DNA, the CDR3 is TGCGCCAGCAGCCAAGAATGGGGGGGGCTTAGCACAGATACGCAGTATTTT.